This TCR beta chain was sequenced in a study of blood T cell repertoires in COVID-19. The repertoire was sequenced with immunoSEQ multiplex PCR; TCRdb's copy has only in-frame clones and lacks some. Among around 220,000 clones listed, nearly 90% were seen once. The germline CDR1 and CDR2 sequences are SGDLS and YYNGEE. V lost 0 bases and J lost 8; bases outside the gene matches: 9. The CDR3 consists of 15 residues. Sequencing was done on a sample of PBMCs or T cells enriched from blood (not recorded which). V usage is TRBV9 and J usage is TRBJ1-2; TRBD1 agrees at 8 bases. The sequence was collected from a young man who had been exposed to COVID-19. CDR3 bases: TGTGCCAGCAGCGTAGCTGAGACAGGGGTGGTAGGCTACACCTTC. Residues: CASSVAETGVVGYTF.